This TCR beta chain was captured by sequencing in a study of T cells after yellow fever vaccination. To note about this clonotype: No antigen is known for it.

The CDR3 is 12 amino acids. Germline V gives CDR1 SGHDT, CDR2 YYEEEE. V was shortened by 4 bases and J by 6 bases, with 10 bases between the two germline ends. From the 5' RACE reads, TCRdb called clonotypes with MiXCR, one entry per CDR3 protein. This repertoire shows around 180,000 distinct CDR3 sequences, 6.2% found once; its top ten account for roughly 3%. Study-wide points: It was the secondary response that reached its peak faster, day 5 versus 15, but it was weaker.

The gene calls are TRBV5-6 and TRBJ1-2; D is unclear. This sequence was found in a man between 18 and 29 years old who received the YFV17D yellow fever vaccine. This specimen was CD4+ T cells sorted from PBMCs, taken on the day of the first yellow fever vaccination. CDR3 sequence (DNA): TGTGCCAGCAGCCTAAAGACGGATGGCTACACCTTC. As protein: CASSLKTDGYTF.